The present TCR beta chain was sequenced within a study of blood T cells in healthy people across ages. Donors were healthy Caucasian individuals from Russia aged roughly 6 to 90. Per sample, extraction of total RNA gave at least 5.5 micrograms in every case. There are a few counts of this clonotype. A junction end diverges from the germline sequence, so it may reflect a read error. Germline values: CDR1 SQVTM, CDR2 ANQGSEA. The CDR3 is 13 residues long. Primed by a sample-barcoded 5' primer and a J-beta primer mix, a second PCR proceeded for about 7 to 11 cycles. MiXCR, applied by TCRdb to the 5' RACE reads, yields one record per CDR3 protein. The sample includes about 1.4 million distinct CDR3 sequences, approximately 59% of them seen just once.

The sequence came from a young man in good health. The sequenced material came from blood. The chain joins TRBV29-1 to TRBJ2-5; D may be TRBD1 or TRBD2 (6 bases each). The assigned J gene may be wrong: the sequence end matches TRBJ2-7 better. The DNA of the CDR3 is TGCAGCGTAGGGGGGCAGTACTCCAACGAGCAGTACTTC. Protein: CSVGGQYSNEQYF.